These 3 T cell receptor beta chains originate from one sample sequenced in a study of response to subunit inactivated influenza vaccine. TCRdb recomputed calls from the RT-PCR reads with MiXCR, one row per CDR3 protein. Of around 750,000 distinct CDR3 sequences listed, 20% to 25% are singletons. The sequences come from PBMCs from blood, collected more than 4 days after vaccination. Every receptor here comes from a man aged 50 to 59 who received an inactivated influenza vaccine.

The chain joins TRBV20-1 to TRBJ2-5, with TRBD1 matching 7 bases. CDR3 size: 13 residues. V trimming: 6 bases; J trimming: 5 bases; junction bases outside the gene matches: 9. Germline V gene data show CDR1 as DFQATT and CDR2 as SNEGSKA (reference sequence). The DNA of the CDR3 is TGCAGTGCCTGGCGGACAGGTGATGAGACCCAGTACTTC. Translating gives CSAWRTGDETQYF.

The table lists this clonotype with a few counts. This sequence joins TRBV20-1 and TRBJ2-7; TRBD2 agrees at 11 bases. Losses at the gene ends were 0 bases for V and 3 bases for J; bases not matched to a gene: 7. CDR3 size: 16 residues. From germline, CDR1 is DFQATT and CDR2 SNEGSKA (reference sequence). DNA of the CDR3: TGCAGTGCTAGAGAGGATGGGACTAGCGGAGACTACGAGCAGTACTTC. Translating gives CSAREDGTSGDYEQYF.

V gene TRBV4-2 combines with J gene TRBJ2-3; perhaps D is TRBD1 or TRBD2 (5 bases each). Germline CDR1 reads LGHNA; CDR2 reads YNFKEQ. The CDR3 contains 16 residues. The V end was cut by 4 bases, the J end by 2 bases, with 16 bases between. As DNA, the CDR3 is TGTGCCAGCAGCCCCGGTGAGGGGAGACTCACAGATACGCAGTATTTT. Translation: CASSPGEGRLTDTQYF.